The clone carrying this T cell receptor (beta chain) appeared a single time. One end of the junction varies from germline; a read error may be responsible. The entry originates in a study of cytomegalovirus exposure and HLA in healthy donors. The PCR had 60 Vbeta and 13 Jbeta primers. Assay: immunoSEQ multiplex PCR; the TCRdb copy retains only in-frame clones and omits some. Among 210,000 or so clones listed, 87% were seen once. CDR1 is MNHEY, CDR2 SMNVEV, per germline (reference sequence). CDR3 length: 14 residues. This sequence joins TRBV27 and TRBJ2-4, with 8 bases identical to TRBD1. This receptor was taken from a man aged 25 to 45 in good health and CMV-seronegative. Material for sequencing was PBMCs. The CDR3 coding sequence is TGTGCCAGCAGTTTAGGACAGGGAAAAAACAGTCAGTACTTC. Its translation is CASSLGQGKNSQYF.